This T cell receptor (beta chain) was recorded in a study of metastatic and nonmetastatic thyroid tumors. Study-wide context: Peripheral blood and tumor or nodule samples from malignant and benign thyroid patients were compared. Study-wide points: The study reportedly found significantly higher TCR beta diversity in malignant thyroid tumors than benign nodules, in blood and tumor.

Until they underwent thyroid surgery, no patient had received any treatment. This clone was counted at least ten times. As yet, its antigen is unknown. From the PCR reads, TCRdb re-called clones with MiXCR. Among around 13,000 clones listed, 23% were seen once. Source material: blood. This TCR was sampled from a female donor with papillary thyroid cancer or a benign thyroid nodule (not recorded which). Some clones in this sample may be carry-over from other donors' samples.

For the CDR3, the DNA is TGCAGTGCTAGAGACAGGGCCTTAACTGAAGCTTTCTTT. Amino acids: CSARDRALTEAFF. This chain links TRBV20-1 with TRBJ1-1, with a possible D match to TRBD1 (5 bases). The V end lost 0 bases, the J end lost 5 bases, and 10 bases lay between the germline ends. CDR3 size: 13 residues. CDR1 is DFQATT and CDR2 is SNEGSKA in the germline V gene (reference sequence).